These 29 T cell receptor beta chains were sequenced from one sample in a study of blood T cell repertoires in COVID-19. Measured with immunoSEQ multiplex PCR; TCRdb has only the in-frame clones, and not every one. The table shows about 250,000 clones, with around nine tenths occurring only once. Source material: peripheral blood. The source is a woman aged 55-75 years who had recovered from COVID-19.

J is TRBJ1-5 and V is TRBV18; TRBD1 agrees at 7 bases. Germline V lookup: CDR1 KGHSH, CDR2 LQKENI. The trim removed 3 bases at V and 4 bases at J, leaving 3 bases unmatched. CDR3 length: 14 residues. CDR3 in DNA: TGTGCCAGCTCACCTGACAGGGTTAATCAGCCCCAGCATTTT. Amino acids: CASSPDRVNQPQHF.

This sequence joins TRBV9 and TRBJ1-5, with 11 bases identical to TRBD1. V dropped 3 bases and J dropped 2; count of bases not matched to a gene: 7. CDR3 length: 17 residues. CDR1 and CDR2 from the germline V gene are SGDLS and YYNGEE. The CDR3 is CASSAGQGAFGNQPQHF. The CDR3 coding sequence is TGTGCCAGCAGCGCCGGACAGGGGGCGTTTGGCAATCAGCCCCAGCATTTT.

This clone occurred a few times. The V and J genes are TRBV4-1 and TRBJ1-3; the match to TRBD1 covers 7 bases. Germline loops: CDR1 MGHRA, CDR2 YSYEKL. CDR3 length: 17 amino acids. The V and J ends lost 5 bases and 0 bases, in that order; junction bases with no gene match: 10. The DNA of the CDR3 is TGCGCCAGCAGCAGACAGGGCCTAATCCTCTCTGGAAACACCATATATTTT. Translating it yields CASSRQGLILSGNTIYF.

This chain connects TRBV25-1 to TRBJ2-2; D might be TRBD1 (6 bases). The CDR3 extends over 15 amino acids. Trimming shortened V by 3 bases and J by 3 bases, and 11 bases separated the two germline ends. Germline V lookup: CDR1 MGHDK, CDR2 SYGVNS. CDR3 nucleotide sequence: TGTGCCAGCAGTGATACAGGGTTGGACACCGGGGAGCTGTTTTTT. Its translation: CASSDTGLDTGELFF.

The genes are TRBV27 and TRBJ2-1; D is perhaps TRBD2 (6 bases). Germline lookup yields CDR1 MNHEY and CDR2 SMNVEV (reference sequence). The CDR3 consists of 15 residues. V shed 5 bases and J shed 6 bases, with 17 bases lying between them. Here the CDR3 DNA reads TGTGCCAGCAGTACGAGGGTTCCGGGGGTCAATGAGCAGTTCTTC. Translating gives CASSTRVPGVNEQFF.

The V and J genes are TRBV6-2 or TRBV6-3 and TRBJ1-2; D is possibly TRBD1 (5 bases). V was shortened by 2 bases and J by 6 bases, with 16 bases between the two germline ends. This CDR3 is 15 amino acids long. The germline gives CDR1 MNHEY, CDR2 SVGEGT. The CDR3 bases are TGTGCCAGCAGTTACGTCCGGGGGACTGAGAATGGCTACACCTTC. As protein: CASSYVRGTENGYTF.

This rearrangement joins TRBV7-2 to TRBJ2-1; D ambiguous. Trimming took 2 bases from V and 4 from J, leaving 9 bases between them. Germline CDR1 SGHTA, CDR2 FQGNSA. This CDR3 is 14 amino acids long. CDR3 in amino acids: CASSLHAQYNEQFF. DNA for the CDR3: TGTGCCAGCAGCTTACATGCACAGTACAATGAGCAGTTCTTC.

This chain uses TRBV5-1 with TRBJ1-3, with a possible D match to TRBD1 (5 bases). Trimming removed 4 bases at V and 5 bases at J, with 13 bases between. The CDR3 has 14 amino acids. Germline V gene data show CDR1 as SGHRS and CDR2 as YFSETQ. The CDR3: CASSEMDTRNTIYF. For the CDR3, the DNA is TGCGCCAGCAGCGAGATGGACACAAGAAACACCATATATTTT.

CDR3 sequence reads: CASNNYGTPPYEQYF. The CDR3 bases are TGTGCCAGTAATAACTACGGGACTCCCCCCTACGAGCAGTACTTC. This sequence joins TRBV19 and TRBJ2-7; D might be TRBD2 (6 bases). V shed 7 bases and J shed 2 bases, with 18 bases lying between them. CDR3 length equals 15 residues. Germline CDR1 and CDR2: LNHDA and SQIVND (reference sequence).

V usage is TRBV5-1 and J usage is TRBJ2-7; 7 positions match TRBD1. Germline CDR1 and CDR2: SGHRS and YFSETQ. V trimming: 6 bases; J trimming: 1 base; junction bases outside the gene matches: 16. The CDR3 is made up of 17 amino acids. CDR3 sequence reads: CASTAGADRLGSYEQYF. DNA for the CDR3: TGCGCCAGCACAGCTGGGGCGGACAGGTTGGGTTCCTACGAGCAGTACTTC.

The J gene is TRBJ1-6, the V gene TRBV11-2; D perhaps matches TRBD1 (5 bases). The V end lost 4 bases, the J end lost 9 bases, and 10 bases lay between the germline ends. This CDR3 spans 13 amino acids. CDR1 and CDR2 (germline): SGHAT, FQNNGV. The CDR3 nucleotides read TGTGCCAGCAGCTCGGGGGGGGGTTCACCCCTCCACTTT. This gives the protein CASSSGGGSPLHF. Using reference TRBV11-2 and TRBJ1-6 for the parts outside the CDR3, the full variable domain is EAGVAQSPRYKIIEKRQSVAFWCNPISGHATLYWYQQILGQGPKLLIQFQNNGVVDDSQLPKDRFSAERLKGVDSTLKIQPAKLEDSAVYLCASSSGGGSPLHFGNGTRLTVT.

V and J are TRBV6-1 and TRBJ1-5, with D unclear. From germline, CDR1 is MNHNS and CDR2 SASEGT. The CDR3 loop spans 14 amino acids. V was trimmed by 2 bases and J by 4 bases, leaving 9 bases between them. The DNA for the CDR3 is TGTGCCAGCAGTGAACGGAGGTCAAATCAGCCCCAGCATTTT. It specifies CASSERRSNQPQHF.

This clone has only a few counts. The V gene is TRBV12-3 or TRBV12-4, the J gene TRBJ1-5, with a tentative D call TRBD1 (6 bases). Trimming took 5 bases from V and 5 from J, leaving 10 bases between them. The CDR3 consists of 13 residues. CDR3: CASSKGGDQPQHF. In nucleotides, the CDR3 is TGTGCCAGCAGTAAAGGGGGGGATCAGCCCCAGCATTTT.

On this clone itself: Compared with germline, one end of the junction differs, possibly owing to a read error. The J gene is TRBJ2-1, the V gene TRBV29-1; 9 bases line up with TRBD2. The germline V gene encodes CDR1 SQVTM and CDR2 ANQGSEA. The CDR3 covers 15 residues. The CDR3 bases are TGCCGCGTTTCAGGACTCGCGGGGGGGGGAGATGAGCAGTTCTTC. It specifies CRVSGLAGGGDEQFF.

V gene TRBV14 combines with J gene TRBJ1-4; 8 positions agree with TRBD1. The germline gives CDR1 SGHDN, CDR2 FVKESK. This CDR3 contains 16 residues. V was pared by 4 bases and J by 7 bases, with 11 bases of the junction left unmatched. CDR3 nucleotide sequence: TGTGCCAGCAGCCCACGTCTAGGGACAGGAGTTGAAAAACTGTTTTTT. This gives the protein CASSPRLGTGVEKLFF.

J is TRBJ1-5 and V is TRBV18; TRBD1 matches at 7 bases. Germline CDR1 and CDR2: KGHSH and LQKENI. The CDR3 is made up of 14 amino acids. After removal of 3 bases from V and 5 bases from J, the junction contained 4 bases not matched to a gene. The CDR3 sequence is CASSPDRKDQPQHF. CDR3 nucleotides: TGTGCCAGCTCACCGGACAGGAAGGATCAGCCCCAGCATTTT.

This chain connects TRBV7-9 to TRBJ1-2, with TRBD1 as a possible D gene (5 bases). The CDR3 spans 13 residues. Germline V gene data show CDR1 as SEHNR and CDR2 as FQNEAQ (reference sequence). V lost 5 bases, J lost 6 bases, and 13 bases lay in between. CDR3 sequence: CASSLDPTDGYTF. Here the CDR3 DNA reads TGTGCCAGCAGCCTCGATCCGACAGATGGCTACACCTTC.

The rearrangement joins TRBV23-1 to TRBJ2-7; D remains ambiguous. Being an ORF, TRBV23-1 has a function that is uncertain. V dropped 2 bases and J dropped 1 base, with 15 bases sitting between them. This CDR3 spans 16 amino acids. The CDR3 coding sequence is TGCGCCAGCAGTCAAGTCCGGAAGAGAGGATCCTACGAGCAGTACTTC. As protein: CASSQVRKRGSYEQYF.

In this sample, this clone turned up a few times. DNA for the CDR3: TGTGCCAGCAGCTGGACAGGGGGGACCTACGAGCAGTACTTC. Translation gives CASSWTGGTYEQYF. The chain is built from TRBV5-4 and TRBJ2-7, with 10 positions matching TRBD1. V lost 3 bases and J lost 2; bases outside the gene matches: 2. The CDR3 extends over 14 amino acids. Germline assignment: CDR1 SGHNT and CDR2 YYREEE (reference sequence).

This rearrangement joins TRBV7-2 to TRBJ2-5, with D hard to call. In germline, CDR1 is SGHTA, CDR2 FQGNSA. The V end lost 3 bases, the J end lost 5 bases, and 4 bases lay between the germline ends. This CDR3 comprises 11 residues. CDR3 sequence reads: CASSFGETQYF. CDR3 coding DNA: TGTGCCAGCAGCTTCGGGGAGACCCAGTACTTC.

The chain has TRBV18 and TRBJ1-6; 10 bases line up with TRBD1. The CDR3 length is 18 residues. Germline V gene data show CDR1 as KGHSH and CDR2 as LQKENI. The ends lost 4 bases at V and 1 base at J; junction bases unmatched: 7. This CDR3 is CASSRMTGGSSYNSPLHF. CDR3 in DNA: TGTGCCAGCTCACGGATGACAGGGGGCTCGTCCTATAATTCACCCCTCCACTTT.

The chain recombines TRBV7-2 with TRBJ2-7, with D maybe TRBD2 (5 bases). CDR1 is SGHTA, CDR2 FQGNSA, per germline. Trimming left V 2 bases short and J 10 bases short, with 24 bases between. The CDR3 totals 16 residues. CDR3 region: CASSLNAGRALEGQYF. CDR3 DNA: TGTGCCAGCAGCTTAAATGCGGGTAGGGCCTTAGAGGGCCAGTACTTC.

V gene TRBV5-4 combines with J gene TRBJ1-5; possibly TRBD1 for D (5 bases). Per the germline V gene, CDR1 is SGHNT and CDR2 is YYREEE (reference sequence). This CDR3 region has 13 residues. The V end was cut by 0 bases, the J end by 9 bases, with 10 bases between. The CDR3 reads CASSLGGERPQHF. In DNA form, the CDR3 reads TGTGCCAGCAGCTTGGGGGGCGAACGGCCCCAGCATTTT.

V is TRBV11-2 and J is TRBJ2-3; possible D gene TRBD1, 5 bases. With 5 bases removed from V and 0 bases from J, the gap between germline ends came to 21 bases. The length of the CDR3 is 18 residues. Germline CDR1 and CDR2: SGHAT and FQNNGV. CDR3 sequence reads: CASSPTYNWGPSTDTQYF. In DNA form, the CDR3 reads TGTGCCAGCAGCCCCACATATAATTGGGGCCCAAGCACAGATACGCAGTATTTT.

A single count supports this clone. The gene calls are TRBV3-1 (or the pseudogene TRBV3-2) and TRBJ2-1; possible D gene TRBD2, 6 bases. Germline assignment: CDR1 LGHDT and CDR2 YNNKEL (reference sequence). The CDR3 sequence is 16 residues long. V was shortened by 1 base and J by 5 bases, with 15 bases between the two germline ends. The CDR3 protein is CASSQGGGVPHNEQFF. CDR3 nucleotide sequence: TGTGCCAGCAGCCAAGGGGGCGGGGTCCCCCACAATGAGCAGTTCTTC.

Concerning this clone: A read error may account for a junction end that differs from germline. The chain couples TRBV7-2 to TRBJ2-5; 7 positions agree with TRBD2. Looked up from germline, CDR1 is SGHTA and CDR2 is FQGNSA. CDR3 length: 15 residues. CDR3 DNA: TGTGCCAGCAACTTAGGTCCGTCAGCGGGGACGACCCAGTACTTC. Encoded protein: CASNLGPSAGTTQYF.

The chain uses TRBV5-4 and TRBJ2-5, with a weak D call TRBD1 (6 bases). The germline V gene has CDR1 SGHNT and CDR2 YYREEE (reference sequence). CDR3 length: 12 residues. V was trimmed by 4 bases and J by 5 bases, leaving 9 bases between them. CDR3 in amino acids: CASSNREETQYF. For the CDR3, the DNA is TGTGCCAGCAGCAACAGGGAGGAGACCCAGTACTTC.

The CDR3 DNA is TGTGCCTGGAGCACGGATCCCCACAGAGAGACCCAGTACTTC. Translating gives CAWSTDPHRETQYF. The chain uses TRBV30 and TRBJ2-5; D is unresolved. Trimming took off 3 bases at V and 4 bases at J, with 15 bases between the two ends. This CDR3 comprises 14 residues. In germline, CDR1 is GTSNPN, CDR2 SVGIG (reference sequence). The whole variable domain, filled in from reference TRBV30 and TRBJ2-5, reads SQTIHQWPATLVQPVGSPLSLECTVEGTSNPNLYWYRQAAGRGLQLLFYSVGIGQISSEVPQNLSASRPQDRQFILSSKKLLLSDSGFYLCAWSTDPHRETQYFGPGTRLLVL.

The chain uses TRBV7-3 and TRBJ1-6; a weak D match, TRBD1 (6 bases). CDR1 SGHTA and CDR2 FQGTGA come from the germline V gene. V was shortened by 3 bases and J by 7 bases, with 13 bases between the two germline ends. The CDR3 length is 15 residues. DNA for the CDR3: TGTGCCAGCAGCTTGGTAGGGGGGGCAAATTCACCCCTCCACTTT. It specifies CASSLVGGANSPLHF.